What follows are 12 T cell receptor beta chains derived from one specimen sequenced in a study of T cell changes during pregnancy in multiple sclerosis. Produced via immunoSEQ multiplex PCR; TCRdb's table is partial and in-frame only. The sample has around 19,000 clones, roughly nine tenths seen once. The source material was CD8+ T cells from peripheral blood mononuclear cells, sampled after pregnancy. The origin of the receptors is a female donor in good health, enrolled as a control in a pregnancy study.

The chain combines TRBV6-5 with TRBJ2-3; 10 nucleotides align to TRBD2. Germline assignment: CDR1 MNHEY and CDR2 SVGAGI. V lost 2 bases to trimming and J lost 4 bases; unmatched junction nucleotides: 3. CDR3 length equals 15 residues. The CDR3 DNA reads as TGTGCCAGCAGTTACCAGCGGGAGGGCGCAGATACGCAGTATTTT. This gives the protein CASSYQREGADTQYF.

The V call is TRBV5-6, the J call TRBJ2-5; TRBD2 matches 12 bases. The V and J ends lost 2 bases and 5 bases, in that order; junction bases with no gene match: 10. The CDR3 loop spans 17 amino acids. Germline CDR1 is SGHDT and CDR2 is YYEEEE. As DNA, the CDR3 is TGTGCCAGCAGCTTTCTGCTAGCGGGGGGGCCAGGGGAGACCCAGTACTTC. This codes for CASSFLLAGGPGETQYF. Using reference TRBV5-6 and TRBJ2-5 for the parts outside the CDR3, the full variable domain is DAGVTQSPTHLIKTRGQQVTLRCSPKSGHDTVSWYQQALGQGPQFIFQYYEEEERQRGNFPDRFSGHQFPNYSSELNVNALLLGDSALYLCASSFLLAGGPGETQYFGPGTRLLVL.

This clone was seen once. The genes are TRBV6-5 and TRBJ1-2; 7 positions agree with TRBD1. With V trimmed by 4 bases and J by 5 bases, 10 bases remained unmatched. CDR1 and CDR2 from the germline V gene are MNHEY and SVGAGI. The length of the CDR3 is 15 residues. The CDR3 coding sequence is TGTGCCAGCAGTTCACCGGGACAGTCTGCTTATGGCTACACCTTC. Protein product: CASSSPGQSAYGYTF.

This clone appeared once. One end of the junction varies from germline; a read error may be responsible. The gene calls are TRBV30 and TRBJ1-6; D is unclear. The CDR3 runs 12 residues. Germline CDR1 is GTSNPN and CDR2 is SVGIG (reference sequence). The CDR3: CAWSGYSSPLHF. The CDR3, as DNA: TGTGCCTGGAGTGGGTATAGTTCACCCCTCCACTTT. Full variable domain (missing parts from reference TRBV30 and TRBJ1-6): SQTIHQWPATLVQPVGSPLSLECTVEGTSNPNLYWYRQAAGRGLQLLFYSVGIGQISSEVPQNLSASRPQDRQFILSSKKLLLSDSGFYLCAWSGYSSPLHFGNGTRLTVT.

About this clone itself: Different DNA sequences within this sample yield the same CDR3. CDR3 in amino acids: CASSLGAGAWEPQHF. The CDR3, as DNA: TGCGCCAGCAGCTTGGGGGCGGGGGCTTGGGAACCCCAGCATTTT. This chain joins TRBV5-1 and TRBJ1-5, with D tentatively TRBD1 (6 bases). CDR3 length: 15 residues. V was cut by 0 bases and J by 10 bases, with 17 bases left in between. Per germline, CDR1 SGHRS and CDR2 YFSETQ.

The gene calls are TRBV10-1 and TRBJ1-1; D not resolved. CDR1 and CDR2 (germline): WNHNN, SYGVQD (reference sequence). The CDR3 consists of 13 residues. The V end was cut by 6 bases, the J end by 4 bases, with 12 bases between. CDR3 nucleotide sequence: TGCGCCAGCAGGGACTTATTGTGCACTGAAGCTTTCTTT. Protein: CASRDLLCTEAFF.

V usage is TRBV27 and J usage is TRBJ2-6; 10 bases are shared with TRBD1. With 5 bases clipped from V and 0 bases from J, the junction kept 10 bases outside the gene matches. Germline lookup yields CDR1 MNHEY and CDR2 SMNVEV (reference sequence). The length of the CDR3 is 19 residues. CDR3 sequence (DNA): TGTGCCAGCAGTCCTCAGGGGGACAGGGGCAACTCTGGGGCCAACGTCCTGACTTTC. It codes for CASSPQGDRGNSGANVLTF. Full variable domain (missing parts from reference TRBV27 and TRBJ2-6): EAQVTQNPRYLITVTGKKLTVTCSQNMNHEYMSWYRQDPGLGLRQIYYSMNVEVTDKGDVPEGYKVSRKEKRNFPLILESPSPNQTSLYFCASSPQGDRGNSGANVLTFGAGSRLTVL.

As concerns this clone: This specimen includes other DNA sequences encoding the same CDR3. The V gene is TRBV10-3, the J gene TRBJ1-5, with D perhaps TRBD1 (5 bases). The V end lost 2 bases, the J end lost 7 bases, and 12 bases lay between the germline ends. From germline, CDR1 is ENHRY and CDR2 SYGVKD. This CDR3 is 14 amino acids long. CDR3 amino acids: CAISEGQGMQPQHF. The CDR3 DNA reads TGTGCCATCAGTGAGGGACAAGGGATGCAGCCCCAGCATTTT.

In this sample, this clone is medium-sized (0.01 to 0.1%). CDR3 amino acids: CASSESGDPQPQHF. Written as DNA, the CDR3 is TGCGCCAGCAGTGAGTCCGGGGATCCCCAGCCCCAGCATTTT. The rearrangement uses TRBV10-1 and TRBJ1-5; no clear D. Between the trimmed V and J ends, which lost 0 bases and 7 bases, there was a span of 10 bases. The germline V gene encodes CDR1 WNHNN and CDR2 SYGVQD (reference sequence). The CDR3 length is 14 residues.

The chain couples TRBV6-4 to TRBJ2-1, with D maybe TRBD2 (7 bases). This CDR3 spans 17 amino acids. V was pared by 1 base and J by 6 bases, with 19 bases between. Germline lookup yields CDR1 MRHNA and CDR2 SNTAGT. The CDR3 nucleotides are TGTGCCAGCAGTGACTTTGGGGGGGCGGGGGATTTCAATGAGCAGTTCTTC. This sequence encodes CASSDFGGAGDFNEQFF.

The J gene is TRBJ1-1, the V gene TRBV19; 7 nucleotides line up with TRBD1. There are 14 residues in the CDR3. The ends lost 7 bases at V and 6 bases at J; junction bases unmatched: 11. Per the germline V gene, CDR1 is LNHDA and CDR2 is SQIVND (reference sequence). CDR3: CASKRDSPSPEAFF. CDR3 nucleotides: TGTGCCAGTAAGAGGGACAGCCCCTCCCCTGAAGCTTTCTTT. Using reference TRBV19 and TRBJ1-1 for the parts outside the CDR3, the full variable domain is DGGITQSPKYLFRKEGQNVTLSCEQNLNHDAMYWYRQDPGQGLRLIYYSQIVNDFQKGDIAEGYSVSREKKESFPLTVTSAQKNPTAFYLCASKRDSPSPEAFFGQGTRLTVV.

This chain joins TRBV13 and TRBJ2-3, with a weak D call TRBD2 (5 bases). V lost 5 bases, J lost 6 bases, and 12 bases lay in between. Germline CDR1 and CDR2: PRHDT and FYEKMQ (reference sequence). The length of the CDR3 is 13 residues. In DNA, the CDR3 is TGTGCCAGCAGCCCGACGTCGGGGGATACGCAGTATTTT. Its protein product is CASSPTSGDTQYF.